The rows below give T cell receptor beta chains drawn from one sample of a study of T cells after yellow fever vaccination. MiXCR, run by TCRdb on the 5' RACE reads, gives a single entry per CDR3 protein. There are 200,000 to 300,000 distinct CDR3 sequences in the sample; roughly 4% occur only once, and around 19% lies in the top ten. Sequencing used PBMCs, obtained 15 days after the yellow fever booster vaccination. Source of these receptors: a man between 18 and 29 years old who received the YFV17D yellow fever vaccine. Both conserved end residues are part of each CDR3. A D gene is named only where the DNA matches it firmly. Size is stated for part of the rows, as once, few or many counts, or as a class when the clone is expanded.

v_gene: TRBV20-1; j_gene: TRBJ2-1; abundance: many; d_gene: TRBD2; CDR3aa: CSARGRGGNNEQFF; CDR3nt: TGCAGTGCTAGAGGACGGGGGGGAAACAATGAGCAGTTCTTC
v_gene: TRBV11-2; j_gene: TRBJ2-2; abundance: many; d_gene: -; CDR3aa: CASSVGLVTGELFF; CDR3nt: TGTGCCAGCAGCGTAGGACTGGTCACCGGGGAGCTGTTTTTT
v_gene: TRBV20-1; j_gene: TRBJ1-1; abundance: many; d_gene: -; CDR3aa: CSAREVRGRRTDTEAFF; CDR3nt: TGCAGTGCTAGAGAGGTTCGGGGGAGGAGAACAGACACTGAAGCTTTCTTT
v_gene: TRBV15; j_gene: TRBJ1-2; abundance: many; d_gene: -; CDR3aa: CATSRDEGTRTF; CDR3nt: TGTGCCACCAGCAGAGATGAGGGGACGAGGACCTTC
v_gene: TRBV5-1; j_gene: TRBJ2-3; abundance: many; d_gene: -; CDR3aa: CASSFNRDTDTQYF; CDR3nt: TGCGCCAGCAGCTTTAACAGGGATACAGATACGCAGTATTTT
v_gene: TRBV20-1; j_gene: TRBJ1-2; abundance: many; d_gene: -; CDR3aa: CSASGWGYGYTF; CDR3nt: TGCAGTGCTAGTGGGTGGGGCTATGGCTACACCTTC
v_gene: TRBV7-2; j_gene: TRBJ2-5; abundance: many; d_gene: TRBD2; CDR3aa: CASSTRVGGEETQYF; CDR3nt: TGTGCCAGCAGTACAAGAGTGGGGGGGGAAGAGACCCAGTACTTC
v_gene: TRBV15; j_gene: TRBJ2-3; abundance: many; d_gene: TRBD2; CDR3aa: CATSREAGLAGITQYF; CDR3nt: TGTGCCACCAGCAGAGAAGCGGGACTAGCGGGGATTACGCAGTATTTT
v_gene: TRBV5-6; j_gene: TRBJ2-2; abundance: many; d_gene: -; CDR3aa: CASSSSLKRGELFF; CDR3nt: TGTGCCAGCAGCTCGTCACTTAAGCGCGGGGAGCTGTTTTTT
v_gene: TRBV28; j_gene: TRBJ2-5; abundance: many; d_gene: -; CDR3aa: CASRSGGVSTQYF; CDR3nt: TGTGCCAGCAGATCAGGGGGGGTCTCGACCCAGTACTTC
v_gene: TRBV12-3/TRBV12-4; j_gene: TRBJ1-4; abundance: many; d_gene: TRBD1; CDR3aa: CASSDRVKEKLFF; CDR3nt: TGTGCCAGCAGTGACAGGGTAAAGGAAAAACTGTTTTTT
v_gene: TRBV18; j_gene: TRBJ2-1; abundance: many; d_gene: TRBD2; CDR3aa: CASSPPRGVNEQFF; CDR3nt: TGTGCCAGCTCACCACCCCGGGGGGTGAATGAGCAGTTCTTC
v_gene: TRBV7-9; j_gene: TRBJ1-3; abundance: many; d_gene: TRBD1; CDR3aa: CASSPGQLTSGNTIYF; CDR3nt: TGTGCCAGCAGCCCGGGACAGCTAACCTCTGGAAACACCATATATTTT
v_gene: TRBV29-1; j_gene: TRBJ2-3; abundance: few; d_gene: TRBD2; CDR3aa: CSVWTSGGYTDTQYF; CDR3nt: TGCAGCGTCTGGACTAGCGGGGGTTACACAGATACGCAGTATTTT
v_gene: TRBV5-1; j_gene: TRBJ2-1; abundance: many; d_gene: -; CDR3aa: CASSPVDSYNEQFF; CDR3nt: TGCGCCAGCAGCCCCGTGGACTCGTACAATGAGCAGTTCTTC
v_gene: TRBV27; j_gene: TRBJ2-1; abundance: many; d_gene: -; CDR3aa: CASSPHYIYNEQFF; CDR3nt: TGTGCCAGCAGTCCCCACTACATCTACAATGAGCAGTTCTTC
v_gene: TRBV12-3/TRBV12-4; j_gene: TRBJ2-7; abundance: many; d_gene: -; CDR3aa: CASSLLSYEQYF; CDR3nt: TGTGCCAGCAGTCTCCTCTCCTACGAGCAGTACTTC
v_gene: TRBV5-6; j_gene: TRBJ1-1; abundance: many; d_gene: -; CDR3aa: CASKGQEVTEAFF; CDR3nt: TGTGCCAGCAAGGGGCAGGAAGTCACTGAAGCTTTCTTT
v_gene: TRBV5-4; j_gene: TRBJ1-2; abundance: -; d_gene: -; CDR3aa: CASSLESGPGYTF; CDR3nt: TGTGCCAGCAGCTTGGAGTCAGGCCCTGGCTACACCTTC
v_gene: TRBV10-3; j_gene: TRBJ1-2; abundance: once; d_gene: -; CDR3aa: CAISVELQEPYGYTF; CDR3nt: TGTGCCATCAGTGTAGAGCTACAGGAACCCTATGGCTACACCTTC
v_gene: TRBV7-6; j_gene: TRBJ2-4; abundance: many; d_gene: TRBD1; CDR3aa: CASSLNLRTGASAKNIQYF; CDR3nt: TGTGCCAGCAGCTTAAATCTTCGGACAGGAGCTTCAGCCAAAAACATTCAGTACTTC
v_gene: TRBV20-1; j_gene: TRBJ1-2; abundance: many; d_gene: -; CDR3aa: CSASPPWGAEHGYTF; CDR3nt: TGCAGTGCATCCCCCCCCTGGGGGGCGGAGCATGGCTACACCTTC
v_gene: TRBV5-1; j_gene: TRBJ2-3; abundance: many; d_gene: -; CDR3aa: CASSLEITDTQYF; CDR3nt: TGCGCCAGCAGCTTGGAGATCACAGATACGCAGTATTTT
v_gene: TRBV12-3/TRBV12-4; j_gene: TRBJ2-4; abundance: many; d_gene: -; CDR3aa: CASSLLKNIQYF; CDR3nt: TGTGCCAGCAGTTTGTTGAAAAACATTCAGTACTTC